The rows below give T cell receptor beta chains drawn from one sample of a study of shared clonotypes between healthy human individuals. Measured with immunoSEQ multiplex PCR; TCRdb has only the in-frame clones, and not every one. The data hold over 400,000 clones, with 95% to 96% observed a single time. Sample: naive CD4+ T cells sorted from blood. These receptors originate from a woman aged 25-40 years in good health. The CDR3 runs from the conserved cysteine through the conserved F or W. A D gene is named only where the DNA matches it firmly. Only some rows state a clone size, as once, few, many or a class for expanded clones.

J: TRBJ2-3
D: TRBD2
V: TRBV28
size: -
CDR3: CASRGRTSPGDTQYF
DNA: TGTGCCAGCAGGGGTCGGACTAGCCCTGGGGATACGCAGTATTTT

J: TRBJ1-5
D: -
V: TRBV19
size: -
CDR3: CASTPQEEGQPQHF
DNA: TGTGCCAGTACGCCACAGGAGGAAGGCCAGCCCCAGCATTTT

J: TRBJ1-5
D: -
V: TRBV19
size: -
CDR3: CASSPRDMGSNQPQHF
DNA: TGTGCCAGTAGTCCCCGGGACATGGGTAGCAATCAGCCCCAGCATTTT

J: TRBJ2-2
D: -
V: TRBV28
size: -
CDR3: CASSPTPTGELFF
DNA: TGTGCCAGCAGCCCCACCCCCACCGGGGAGCTGTTTTTT

J: TRBJ2-1
D: TRBD2
V: TRBV29-1
size: -
CDR3: CSGISGRSYNEQFF
DNA: TGCAGCGGGATCAGCGGGAGAAGCTACAATGAGCAGTTCTTC

J: TRBJ2-1
D: TRBD2
V: TRBV19
size: -
CDR3: CASSMRESWVNEQFF
DNA: TGTGCCAGTAGTATGCGGGAGTCATGGGTAAATGAGCAGTTCTTC

J: TRBJ1-5
D: -
V: TRBV28
size: once
CDR3: CASSLRGRPEGNQPQHF
DNA: TGTGCCAGCAGTTTAAGGGGACGGCCGGAGGGGAATCAGCCCCAGCATTTT

J: TRBJ1-5
D: -
V: TRBV7-2
size: -
CDR3: CASSLGSLDQPQHF
DNA: TGTGCCAGCAGCTTAGGAAGTCTGGATCAGCCCCAGCATTTT

J: TRBJ2-6
D: TRBD1
V: TRBV30
size: -
CDR3: CAWSGGQGSSGANVLTF
DNA: TGTGCCTGGAGTGGTGGACAGGGATCCTCTGGGGCCAACGTCCTGACTTTC

J: TRBJ1-3
D: TRBD1
V: TRBV7-6
size: -
CDR3: CASSRTGGGNTIYF
DNA: TGTGCCAGCAGCCGGACAGGGGGTGGAAACACCATATATTTT

J: TRBJ2-7
D: TRBD2
V: TRBV18
size: -
CDR3: CASSPAGGNYEQYF
DNA: TGTGCCAGCTCGCCAGCGGGAGGTAACTACGAGCAGTACTTC